The clone carrying this TCR beta chain has more than one count but fewer than ten. These data are taken from a study of patients and donors after allogeneic stem cell transplantation. The V end lost 3 bases, the J end lost 4 bases, and 8 bases lay between the germline ends. The CDR3 is 13 amino acids. CDR1 and CDR2 from the germline V gene are LGHNA and YSLEER. TCRdb analysed the RT-PCR reads with MiXCR anew, one entry per CDR3 protein. The top ten clones hold 27% of a sample with about 110,000 distinct CDR3 sequences, around 36% of them seen once. The source of this sequence is a human donor who was either an allogeneic HSCT recipient or a stem cell or donor lymphocyte infusion donor (not recorded which). It is not recorded whose cells these are; they may come from a transplant donor. Sequencing used blood, either unsorted or a sorted T cell fraction (not recorded which). The J gene is TRBJ2-3, the V gene TRBV4-3; a weak D match, TRBD2 (5 bases). The CDR3 DNA follows: TGCGCCAGCAGCCACTGGACTGCAGATACGCAGTATTTT. It encodes CASSHWTADTQYF.